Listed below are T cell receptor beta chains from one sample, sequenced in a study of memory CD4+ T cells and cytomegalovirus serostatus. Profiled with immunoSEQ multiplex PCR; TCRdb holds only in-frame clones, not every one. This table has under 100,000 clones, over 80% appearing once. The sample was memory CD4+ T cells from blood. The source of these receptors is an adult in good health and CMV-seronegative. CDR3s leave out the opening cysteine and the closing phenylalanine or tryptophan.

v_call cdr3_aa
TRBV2 ASVERSNYGYT
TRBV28 ASSLRIYGYT
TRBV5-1 ASSLDPGVEKLF
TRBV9 ASSVGVLPEETQY
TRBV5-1 ASSLAQGRETQY
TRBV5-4 ASSLGGFYGYT
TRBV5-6 ASTRDVSVGRAGEKLF
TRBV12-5 ASGLILGQSSYNSPLH
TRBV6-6 ASSTRAAEAF
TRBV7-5 ATKGQGAANTEAF
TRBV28 ASSFGGANTGELF
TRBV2 ASNEGTGSNQPQH
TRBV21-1 ASSTEAREFSPLH
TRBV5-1 ASSSTAGDSYGYT
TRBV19 ASTKGQVYNEQF
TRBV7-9 ASSDRTGENIQY
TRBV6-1 ASSGLSGGSTDTQY
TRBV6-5 ASSRTGELF
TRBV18 ASSRDSASSYEQY
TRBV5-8 ASSPQGPMNTEAF
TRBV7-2 ASSSFSLSYGYT
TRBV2 ASSGGQGSSYNSPLH
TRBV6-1 ASSEELYRAEQF
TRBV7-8 ASSLWVSGKETQY
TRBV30 AWSVGVAKGGYT
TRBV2 ASKGLIVHGYT
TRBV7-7 ASSLALGETQY
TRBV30 AWSRPDGGRETQY
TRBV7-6 ASSDRPPSYKDITYEQY
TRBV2 ADGTGSTDTQY
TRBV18 ASSPGQGTIEQF
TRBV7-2 ASSLHPTGMNTEAF
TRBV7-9 ASSLGGDWHYGYT
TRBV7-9 ASSLGRTDPDTQY
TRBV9 ASSTGTGGLAF
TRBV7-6 ASSLDGQGYNEQY
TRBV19 ASSKTGQPQH
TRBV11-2 ASSAGHPPGPGNTIY
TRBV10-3 AISGMDRVNTEAF
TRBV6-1 ASRRQGRTIYEQY
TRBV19 ASGAGAHNTEAF
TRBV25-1 ASSPVGGRSPSAAGYT
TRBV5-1 ASSSGQGGTDTQY